The clone carrying this T cell receptor (beta chain) has just one count. Antigen: not known. Regarding time point: after dendritic cell vaccination, including at tumor progression/relapse. No glioblastoma patient carried an isocitrate dehydrogenase mutation. The CDR3 is 17 amino acids. V was clipped by 0 bases and J by 4 bases; unmatched bases: 7. The germline CDR1 and CDR2 sequences are SGDLS and YYNGEE. This sample was taken from a study of glioma-infiltrating T cells after dendritic cell vaccination. Study findings and constraints: Patients with more pretreatment TILs had longer time to progression and survival.

The primer mix had 60 V beta and 13 J beta primers. Method: immunoSEQ multiplex PCR; TCRdb's copy keeps in-frame clones and lacks some. The repertoire has 90,000 to 95,000 clones, about 81% of them found once; the top ten carry approximately 2%. The V call is TRBV9, the J call TRBJ2-3, with 11 bases lining up with TRBD2. The sample was blood, taken after dendritic cell vaccination. The TCR was taken from a human donor with glioblastoma. CDR3 sequence (DNA): TGTGCCAGCAGCGTAGAGTTCGGGACTAGCGGATCAGATACGCAGTATTTT. Translating it yields CASSVEFGTSGSDTQYF. The variable domain in full, completed from reference TRBV9 and TRBJ2-3, reads DSGVTQTPKHLITATGQRVTLRCSPRSGDLSVYWYQQSLDQGLQFLIQYYNGEERAKGNILERFSAQQFPDLHSELNLSSLELGDSALYFCASSVEFGTSGSDTQYFGPGTRLTVL.